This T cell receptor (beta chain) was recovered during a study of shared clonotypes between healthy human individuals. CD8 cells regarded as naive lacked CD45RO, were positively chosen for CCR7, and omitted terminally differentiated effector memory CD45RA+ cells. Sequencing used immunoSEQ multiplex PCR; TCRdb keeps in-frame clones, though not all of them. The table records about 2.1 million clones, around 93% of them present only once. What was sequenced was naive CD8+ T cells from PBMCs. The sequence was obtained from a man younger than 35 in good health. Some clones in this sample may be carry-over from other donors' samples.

CDR3 DNA sequence: TGTGCCAGCAGCGAGGCTAGCGGGGGGCTCTACGAGCAGTACTTC. It specifies CASSEASGGLYEQYF. The J gene is TRBJ2-7, the V gene TRBV9; 11 bases line up with TRBD2. CDR1 is SGDLS and CDR2 is YYNGEE in the germline V gene. This CDR3 contains 15 residues. Germline trimming cut 3 bases from V and 3 bases from J; bases unmatched to any gene: 5.